This entry lists 3 T cell receptor beta chains sequenced from one sample in a study of naive and memory T cell subsets. Two oligonucleotides, mixed equimolar, formed the beta constant-region primer covering TRBC1 and TRBC2. TCRdb reanalysed the UMI-ligation and nested PCR reads using MiXCR and keeps one entry per CDR3 protein. Here the sample spans under 100,000 distinct CDR3 sequences, 5.5% to 8.5% being singletons. What was sequenced was central memory CD4+ T cells from blood. These receptors all stem from a human donor in good health.

CDR3 sequence: CASSRDVFTEAFF. The CDR3 nucleotides are TGTGCCAGCAGCCGAGACGTTTTCACTGAAGCTTTCTTT. The rearrangement links TRBV6-2 or TRBV6-3 to TRBJ1-1; no reliable D call. Germline V lookup: CDR1 MNHEY, CDR2 SVGEGT. V lost 6 bases, J lost 4 bases, and 12 bases lay in between. The CDR3 is 13 residues long.

This clonotype was observed at least ten times. The V call is TRBV20-1, the J call TRBJ2-1; no firm D call. CDR1 and CDR2 from the germline V gene are DFQATT and SNEGSKA (reference sequence). The CDR3 covers 13 residues. The V and J ends lost 5 bases and 6 bases respectively, with 14 bases between them. CDR3 loop: CSAHTPSVNEQFF. CDR3 DNA: TGCAGTGCTCACACCCCCAGCGTCAATGAGCAGTTCTTC.

This clonotype appeared a few times. The V and J genes are TRBV27 and TRBJ1-1; D remains unclear. Germline V CDR1 and CDR2: MNHEY, SMNVEV (reference sequence). The CDR3 spans 14 residues. The V and J ends lost 2 bases and 9 bases respectively, with 16 bases between them. CDR3 loop: CASSLAGTVHKAFF. CDR3 DNA sequence: TGTGCCAGCAGTTTAGCAGGCACCGTTCACAAAGCTTTCTTT.